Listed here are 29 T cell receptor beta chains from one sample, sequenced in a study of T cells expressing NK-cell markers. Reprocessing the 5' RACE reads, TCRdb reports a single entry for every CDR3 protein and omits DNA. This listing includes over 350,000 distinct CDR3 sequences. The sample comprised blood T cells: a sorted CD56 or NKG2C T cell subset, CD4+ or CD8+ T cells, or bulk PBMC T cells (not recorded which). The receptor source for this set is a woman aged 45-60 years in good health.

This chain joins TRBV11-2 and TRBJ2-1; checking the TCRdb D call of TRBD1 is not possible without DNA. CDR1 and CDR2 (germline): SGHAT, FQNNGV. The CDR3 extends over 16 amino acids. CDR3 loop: CASSLPHRQGVREQFF.

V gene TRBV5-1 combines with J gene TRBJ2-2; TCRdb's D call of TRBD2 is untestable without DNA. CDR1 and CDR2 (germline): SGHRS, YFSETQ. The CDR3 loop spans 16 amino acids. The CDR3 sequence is CASSPGSSGRPGELFF.

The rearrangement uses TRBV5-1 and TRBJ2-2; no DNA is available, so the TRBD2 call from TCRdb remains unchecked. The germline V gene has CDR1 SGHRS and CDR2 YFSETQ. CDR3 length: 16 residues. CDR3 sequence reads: CASSSPLAGLGGELFF.

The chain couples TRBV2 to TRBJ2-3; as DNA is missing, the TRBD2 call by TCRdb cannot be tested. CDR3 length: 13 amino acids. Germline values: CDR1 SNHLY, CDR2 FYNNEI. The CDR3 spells CAGGGRLSDTQYF.

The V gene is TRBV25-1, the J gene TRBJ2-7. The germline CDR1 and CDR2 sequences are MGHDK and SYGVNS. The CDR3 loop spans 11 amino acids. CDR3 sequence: CASSGPVEQYF.

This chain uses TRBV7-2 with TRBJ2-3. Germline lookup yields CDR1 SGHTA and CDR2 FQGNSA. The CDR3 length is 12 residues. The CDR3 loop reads CASTTGIDTQYF.

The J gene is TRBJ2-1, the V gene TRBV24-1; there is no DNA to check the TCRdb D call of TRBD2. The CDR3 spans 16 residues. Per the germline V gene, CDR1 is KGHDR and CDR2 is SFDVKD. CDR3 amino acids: CATSDLVGGGYNEQFF.

CDR3 loop: CSAPLKTVKNEKLFF. The chain links TRBV20-1 to TRBJ1-4. The CDR3 covers 15 residues. CDR1 is DFQATT, CDR2 SNEGSKA, per germline (reference sequence).

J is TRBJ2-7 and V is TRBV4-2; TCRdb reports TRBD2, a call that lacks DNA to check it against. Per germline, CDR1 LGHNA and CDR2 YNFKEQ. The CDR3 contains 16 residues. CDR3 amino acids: CASSTISGMSSYEQYF.

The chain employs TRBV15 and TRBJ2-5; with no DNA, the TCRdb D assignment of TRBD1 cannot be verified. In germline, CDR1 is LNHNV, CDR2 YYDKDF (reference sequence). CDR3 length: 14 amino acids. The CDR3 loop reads CATSRDRTGWTQYF.

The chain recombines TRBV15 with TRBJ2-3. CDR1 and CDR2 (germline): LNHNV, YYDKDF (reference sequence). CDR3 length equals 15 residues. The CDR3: CATSRDDGRLHTQYF.

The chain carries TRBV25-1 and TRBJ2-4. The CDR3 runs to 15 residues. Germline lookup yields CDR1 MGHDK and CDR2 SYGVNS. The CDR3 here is CASSEIGEGKNIQYF.

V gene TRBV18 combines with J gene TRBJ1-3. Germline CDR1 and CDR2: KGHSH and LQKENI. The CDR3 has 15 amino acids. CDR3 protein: CASSPPSRGRNTIYF.

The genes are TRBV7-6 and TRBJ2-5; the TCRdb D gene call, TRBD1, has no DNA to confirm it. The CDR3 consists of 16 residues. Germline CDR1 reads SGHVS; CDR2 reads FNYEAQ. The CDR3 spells CASSLASTGGKETQYF.

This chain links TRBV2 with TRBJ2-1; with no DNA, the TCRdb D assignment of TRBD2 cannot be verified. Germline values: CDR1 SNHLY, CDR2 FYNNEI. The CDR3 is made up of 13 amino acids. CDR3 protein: CASSERLANEQFF.

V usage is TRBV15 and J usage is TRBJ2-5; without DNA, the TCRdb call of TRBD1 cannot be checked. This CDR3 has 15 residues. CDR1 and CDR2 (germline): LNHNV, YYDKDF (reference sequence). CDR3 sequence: CATSRTRDRGETQYF.

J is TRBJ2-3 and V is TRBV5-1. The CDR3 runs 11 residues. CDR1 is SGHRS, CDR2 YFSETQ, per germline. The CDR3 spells CASHSTDTQYF.

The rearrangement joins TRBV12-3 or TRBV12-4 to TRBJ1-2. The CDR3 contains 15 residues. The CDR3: CASSLGRAGGRGYTF.

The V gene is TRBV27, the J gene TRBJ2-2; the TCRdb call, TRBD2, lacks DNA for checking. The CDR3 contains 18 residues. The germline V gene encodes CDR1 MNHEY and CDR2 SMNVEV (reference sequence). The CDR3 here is CASSPTGTSGTRAGELFF.

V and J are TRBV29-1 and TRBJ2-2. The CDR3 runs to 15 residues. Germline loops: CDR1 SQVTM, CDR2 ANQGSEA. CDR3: CSVEDFRVSTGELFF.

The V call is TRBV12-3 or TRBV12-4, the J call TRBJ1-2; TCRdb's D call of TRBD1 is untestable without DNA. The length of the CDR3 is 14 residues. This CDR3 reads CASSLSPTGTGYTF.

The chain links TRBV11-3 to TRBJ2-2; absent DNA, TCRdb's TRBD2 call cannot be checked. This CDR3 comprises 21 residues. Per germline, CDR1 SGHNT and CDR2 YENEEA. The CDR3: CASSLEGRLAGVIKNTGELFF.

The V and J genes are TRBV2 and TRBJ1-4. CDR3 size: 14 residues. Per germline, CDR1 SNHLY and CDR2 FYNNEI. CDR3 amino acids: CASRSTAQNEKLFF.

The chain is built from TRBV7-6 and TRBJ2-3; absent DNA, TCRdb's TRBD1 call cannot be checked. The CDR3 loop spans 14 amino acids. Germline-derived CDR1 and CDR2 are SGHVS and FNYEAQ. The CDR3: CASSLEPGTDTQYF.

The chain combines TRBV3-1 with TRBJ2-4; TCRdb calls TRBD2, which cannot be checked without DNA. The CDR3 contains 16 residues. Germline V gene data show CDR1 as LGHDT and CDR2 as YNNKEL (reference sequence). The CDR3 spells CASSQRSGAAKNIQYF.

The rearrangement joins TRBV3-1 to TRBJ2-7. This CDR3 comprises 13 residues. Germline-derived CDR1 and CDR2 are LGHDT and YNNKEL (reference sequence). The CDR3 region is CASSQYLAGEQYF.

CDR3 in amino acids: CASSQVPGLAKKDTQYF. The J gene is TRBJ2-3, the V gene TRBV4-1; with no DNA, the TCRdb D assignment of TRBD2 cannot be verified. Per the germline V gene, CDR1 is MGHRA and CDR2 is YSYEKL. This CDR3 region has 17 residues.

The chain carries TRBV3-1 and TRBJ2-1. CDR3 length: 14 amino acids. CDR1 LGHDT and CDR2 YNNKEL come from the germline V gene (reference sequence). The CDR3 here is CASSDTSSYNEQFF.

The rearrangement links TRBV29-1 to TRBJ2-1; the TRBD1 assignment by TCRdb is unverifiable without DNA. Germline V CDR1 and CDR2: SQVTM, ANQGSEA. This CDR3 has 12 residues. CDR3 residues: CSVVPGGKEQFF.